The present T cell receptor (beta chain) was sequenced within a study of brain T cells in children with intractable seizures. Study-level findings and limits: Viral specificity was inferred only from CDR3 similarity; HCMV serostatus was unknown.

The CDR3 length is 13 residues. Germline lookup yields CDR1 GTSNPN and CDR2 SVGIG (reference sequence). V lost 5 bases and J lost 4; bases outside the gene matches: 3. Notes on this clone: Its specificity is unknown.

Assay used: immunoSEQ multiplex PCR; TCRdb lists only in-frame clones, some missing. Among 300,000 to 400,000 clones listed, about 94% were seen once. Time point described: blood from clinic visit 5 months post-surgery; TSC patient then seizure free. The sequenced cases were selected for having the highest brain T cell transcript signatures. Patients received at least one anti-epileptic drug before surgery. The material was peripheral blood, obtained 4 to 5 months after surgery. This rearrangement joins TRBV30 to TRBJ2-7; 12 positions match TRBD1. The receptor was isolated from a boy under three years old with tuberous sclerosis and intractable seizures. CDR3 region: CAWGTGGLYEQYF. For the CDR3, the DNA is TGTGCCTGGGGGACAGGGGGCTTGTACGAGCAGTACTTC. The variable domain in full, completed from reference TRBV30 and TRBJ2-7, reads SQTIHQWPATLVQPVGSPLSLECTVEGTSNPNLYWYRQAAGRGLQLLFYSVGIGQISSEVPQNLSASRPQDRQFILSSKKLLLSDSGFYLCAWGTGGLYEQYFGPGTRLTVT.